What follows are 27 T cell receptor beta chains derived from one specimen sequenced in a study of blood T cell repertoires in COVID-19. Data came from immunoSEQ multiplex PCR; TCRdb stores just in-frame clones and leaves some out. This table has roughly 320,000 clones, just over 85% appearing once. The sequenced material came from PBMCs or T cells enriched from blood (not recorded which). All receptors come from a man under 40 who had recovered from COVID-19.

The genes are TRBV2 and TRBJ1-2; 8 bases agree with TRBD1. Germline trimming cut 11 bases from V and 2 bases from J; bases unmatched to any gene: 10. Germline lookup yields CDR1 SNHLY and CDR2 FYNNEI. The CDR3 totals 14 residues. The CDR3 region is CAGATGDGNYGYTF. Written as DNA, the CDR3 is TGTGCCGGGGCGACAGGGGACGGGAACTATGGCTACACCTTC.

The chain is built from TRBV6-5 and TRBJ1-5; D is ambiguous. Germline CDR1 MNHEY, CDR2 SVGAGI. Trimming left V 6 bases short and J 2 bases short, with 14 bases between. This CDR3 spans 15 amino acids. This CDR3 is CASRRTLEGNQPQHF. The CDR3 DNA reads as TGTGCCAGCAGAAGGACCCTGGAGGGCAATCAGCCCCAGCATTTT.

The CDR3 DNA reads as TGCGCCAGCAGCTTGTATGGGGGGACGAGGTACTTC. Translated: CASSLYGGTRYF. The rearrangement joins TRBV5-1 to TRBJ2-7; tentatively, D is TRBD2 (6 bases). Germline values: CDR1 SGHRS, CDR2 YFSETQ. The CDR3 sequence is 12 residues long. V dropped 1 base and J dropped 12 bases, with 14 bases sitting between them.

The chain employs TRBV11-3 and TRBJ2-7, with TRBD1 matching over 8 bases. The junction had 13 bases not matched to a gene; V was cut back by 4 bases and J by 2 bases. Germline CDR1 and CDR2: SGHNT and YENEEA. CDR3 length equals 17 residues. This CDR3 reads CASSSRTDRERPYEQYF. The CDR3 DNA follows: TGTGCCAGCAGCTCCCGGACGGACAGGGAACGCCCCTACGAGCAGTACTTC.

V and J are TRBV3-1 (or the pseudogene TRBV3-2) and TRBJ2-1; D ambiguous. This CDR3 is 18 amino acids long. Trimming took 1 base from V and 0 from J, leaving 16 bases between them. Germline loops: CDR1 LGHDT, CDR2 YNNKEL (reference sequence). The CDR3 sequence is CASSQGNFRVASYNEQFF. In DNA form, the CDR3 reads TGTGCCAGCAGCCAAGGTAACTTTCGGGTAGCCTCCTACAATGAGCAGTTCTTC.

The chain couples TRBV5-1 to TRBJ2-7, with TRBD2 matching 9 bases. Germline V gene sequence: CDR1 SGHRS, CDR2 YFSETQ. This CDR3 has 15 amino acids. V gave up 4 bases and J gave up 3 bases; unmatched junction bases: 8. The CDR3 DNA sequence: TGCGCCAGCAGCCTTTCCCCTAGCGGGGACTACGAGCAGTACTTC. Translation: CASSLSPSGDYEQYF.

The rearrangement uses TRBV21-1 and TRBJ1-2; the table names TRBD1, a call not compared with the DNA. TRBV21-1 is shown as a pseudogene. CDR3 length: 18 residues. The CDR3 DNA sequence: TGTGCCAGCAGCAAGCCTCAAGGGGAATCTACGCTCAGCTATGGCTACACCTTC. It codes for CASSKPQGESTLSYGYTF.

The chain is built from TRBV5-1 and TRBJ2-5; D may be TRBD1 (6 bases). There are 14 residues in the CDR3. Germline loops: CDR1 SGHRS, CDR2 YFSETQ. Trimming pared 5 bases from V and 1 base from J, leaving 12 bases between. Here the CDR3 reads CASSRTATQETQYF. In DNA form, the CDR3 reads TGCGCCAGCAGTCGGACAGCCACCCAAGAGACCCAGTACTTC.

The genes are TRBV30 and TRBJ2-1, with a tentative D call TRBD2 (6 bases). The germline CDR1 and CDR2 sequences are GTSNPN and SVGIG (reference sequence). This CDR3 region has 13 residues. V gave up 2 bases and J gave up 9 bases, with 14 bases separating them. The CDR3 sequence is CAWSPTSSAEQFF. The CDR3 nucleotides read TGTGCCTGGAGTCCCACTAGCTCCGCTGAGCAGTTCTTC.

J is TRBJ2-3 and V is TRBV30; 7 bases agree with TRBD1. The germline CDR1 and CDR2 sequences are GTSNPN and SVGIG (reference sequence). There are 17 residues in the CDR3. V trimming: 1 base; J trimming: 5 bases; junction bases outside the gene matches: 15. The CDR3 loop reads CAWSAVVFGAGGDTQYF. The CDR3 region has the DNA TGTGCCTGGAGTGCTGTCGTCTTTGGGGCAGGGGGAGATACGCAGTATTTT.

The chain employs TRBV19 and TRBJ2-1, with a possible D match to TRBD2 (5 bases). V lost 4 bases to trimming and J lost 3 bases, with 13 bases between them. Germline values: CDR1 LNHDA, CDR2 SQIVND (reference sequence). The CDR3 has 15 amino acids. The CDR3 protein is CASSKLRGLYNEQFF. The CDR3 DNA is TGTGCCAGTAGTAAGTTGCGCGGACTCTACAATGAGCAGTTCTTC.

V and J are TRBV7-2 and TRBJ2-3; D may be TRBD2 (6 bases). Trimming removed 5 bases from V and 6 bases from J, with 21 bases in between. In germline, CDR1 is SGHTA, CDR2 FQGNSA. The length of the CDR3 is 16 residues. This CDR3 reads CASSPQRDGGEDTQYF. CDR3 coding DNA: TGTGCCAGCAGCCCCCAGCGTGACGGGGGAGAGGATACGCAGTATTTT. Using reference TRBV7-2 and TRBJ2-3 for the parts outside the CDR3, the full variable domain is GAGVSQSPSNKVTEKGKDVELRCDPISGHTALYWYRQSLGQGLEFLIYFQGNSAPDKSGLPSDRFSAERTGGSVSTLTIQRTQQEDSAVYLCASSPQRDGGEDTQYFGPGTRLTVL.

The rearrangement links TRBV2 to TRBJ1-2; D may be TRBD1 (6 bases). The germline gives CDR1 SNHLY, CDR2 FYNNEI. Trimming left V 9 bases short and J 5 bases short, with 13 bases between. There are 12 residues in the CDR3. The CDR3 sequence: CASRTDFYGYTF. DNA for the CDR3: TGTGCCAGTCGGACAGACTTTTATGGCTACACCTTC.

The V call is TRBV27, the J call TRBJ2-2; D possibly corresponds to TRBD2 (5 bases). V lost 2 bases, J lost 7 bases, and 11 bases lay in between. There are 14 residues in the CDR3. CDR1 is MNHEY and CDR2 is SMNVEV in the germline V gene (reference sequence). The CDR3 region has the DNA TGTGCCAGCAGTTTACGGGGTTCCGTCGGGGAGCTGTTTTTT. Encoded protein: CASSLRGSVGELFF.

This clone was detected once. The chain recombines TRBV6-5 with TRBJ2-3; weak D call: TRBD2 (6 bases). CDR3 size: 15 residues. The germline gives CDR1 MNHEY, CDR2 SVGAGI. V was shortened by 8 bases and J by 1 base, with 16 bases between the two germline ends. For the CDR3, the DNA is TGTGCCAGCTCACCTGGGGGGTACGGCACAGATACGCAGTATTTT. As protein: CASSPGGYGTDTQYF.

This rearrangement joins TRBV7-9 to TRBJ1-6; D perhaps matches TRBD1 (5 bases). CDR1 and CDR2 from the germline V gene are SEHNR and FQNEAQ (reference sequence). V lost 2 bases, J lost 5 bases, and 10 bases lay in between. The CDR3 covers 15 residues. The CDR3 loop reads CASSLSGRNNSPLHF. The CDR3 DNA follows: TGTGCCAGCAGCTTATCAGGGAGGAATAATTCACCCCTCCACTTT. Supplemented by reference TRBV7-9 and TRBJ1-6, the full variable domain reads DTGVSQNPRHKITKRGQNVTFRCDPISEHNRLYWYRQTLGQGPEFLTYFQNEAQLEKSRLLSDRFSAERPKGSFSTLEIQRTEQGDSAMYLCASSLSGRNNSPLHFGNGTRLTVT.

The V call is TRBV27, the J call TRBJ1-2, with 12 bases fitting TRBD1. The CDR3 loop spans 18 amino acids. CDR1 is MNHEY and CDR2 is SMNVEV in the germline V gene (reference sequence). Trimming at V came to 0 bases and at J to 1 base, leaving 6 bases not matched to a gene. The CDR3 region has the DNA TGTGCCAGCAGTTTATCGGGACAGGGGGCCTTCTTTAACTATGGCTACACCTTC. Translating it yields CASSLSGQGAFFNYGYTF.

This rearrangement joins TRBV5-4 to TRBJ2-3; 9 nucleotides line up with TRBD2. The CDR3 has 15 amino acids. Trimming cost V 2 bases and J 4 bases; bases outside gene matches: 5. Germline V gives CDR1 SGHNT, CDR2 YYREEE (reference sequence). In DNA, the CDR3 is TGTGCCAGCAGCTTTTCTAGCGGGACATCAGATACGCAGTATTTT. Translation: CASSFSSGTSDTQYF.

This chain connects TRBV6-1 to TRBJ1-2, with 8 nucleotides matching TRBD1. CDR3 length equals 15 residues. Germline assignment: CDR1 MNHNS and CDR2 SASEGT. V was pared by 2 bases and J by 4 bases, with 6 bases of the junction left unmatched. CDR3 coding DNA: TGTGCCAGCAGTGAATGGACAGGGACGACCTATGGCTACACCTTC. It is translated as CASSEWTGTTYGYTF.

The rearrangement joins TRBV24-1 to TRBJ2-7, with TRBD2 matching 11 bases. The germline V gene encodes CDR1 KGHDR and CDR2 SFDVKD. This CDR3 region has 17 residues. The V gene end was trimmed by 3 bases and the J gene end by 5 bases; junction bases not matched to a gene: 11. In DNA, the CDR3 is TGTGCCACCAGTGATACAAGACTAGCGGGAAAACCCAACGAGCAGTACTTC. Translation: CATSDTRLAGKPNEQYF.

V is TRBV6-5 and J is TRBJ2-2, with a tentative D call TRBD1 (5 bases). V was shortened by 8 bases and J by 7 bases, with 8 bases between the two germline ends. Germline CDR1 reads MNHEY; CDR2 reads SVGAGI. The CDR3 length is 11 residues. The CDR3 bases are TGTGCCAGCGGACAAGGCGGGGAGCTGTTTTTT. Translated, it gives CASGQGGELFF.

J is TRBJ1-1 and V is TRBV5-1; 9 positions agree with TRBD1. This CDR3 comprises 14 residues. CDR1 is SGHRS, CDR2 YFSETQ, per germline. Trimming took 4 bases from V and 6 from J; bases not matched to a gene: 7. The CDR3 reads CASSAGQGMPEAFF. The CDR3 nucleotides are TGCGCCAGCAGCGCAGGACAGGGGATGCCTGAAGCTTTCTTT.

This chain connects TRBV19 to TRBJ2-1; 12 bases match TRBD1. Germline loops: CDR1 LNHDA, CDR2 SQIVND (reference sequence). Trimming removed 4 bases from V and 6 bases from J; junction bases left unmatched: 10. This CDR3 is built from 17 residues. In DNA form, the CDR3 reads TGTGCCAGTAGTAGTACCTCCGGGACAGGGGGCTTCAATGAGCAGTTCTTC. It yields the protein CASSSTSGTGGFNEQFF. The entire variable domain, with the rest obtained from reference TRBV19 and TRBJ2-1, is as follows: DGGITQSPKYLFRKEGQNVTLSCEQNLNHDAMYWYRQDPGQGLRLIYYSQIVNDFQKGDIAEGYSVSREKKESFPLTVTSAQKNPTAFYLCASSSTSGTGGFNEQFFGPGTRLTVL.

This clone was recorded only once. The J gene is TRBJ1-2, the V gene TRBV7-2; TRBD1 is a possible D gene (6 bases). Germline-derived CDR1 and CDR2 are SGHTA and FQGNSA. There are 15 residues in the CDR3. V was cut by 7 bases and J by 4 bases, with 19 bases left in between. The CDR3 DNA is TGTGCCAGCACCTCCTATAGGGGGTCCGGCTATGGCTACACCTTC. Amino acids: CASTSYRGSGYGYTF.

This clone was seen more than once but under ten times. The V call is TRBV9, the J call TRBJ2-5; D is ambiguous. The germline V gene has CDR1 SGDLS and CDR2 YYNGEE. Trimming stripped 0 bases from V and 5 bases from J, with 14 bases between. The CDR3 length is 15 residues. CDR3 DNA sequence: TGTGCCAGCAGCGTAGCGACGGGTTTTAAGGAGACCCAGTACTTC. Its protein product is CASSVATGFKETQYF. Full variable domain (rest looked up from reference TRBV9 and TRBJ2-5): DSGVTQTPKHLITATGQRVTLRCSPRSGDLSVYWYQQSLDQGLQFLIQYYNGEERAKGNILERFSAQQFPDLHSELNLSSLELGDSALYFCASSVATGFKETQYFGPGTRLLVL.

The CDR3 reads CASIGDFEGSQPQHF. The DNA of the CDR3 is TGTGCCAGCATTGGGGATTTTGAGGGAAGTCAGCCCCAGCATTTT. The rearrangement links TRBV28 to TRBJ1-5; D gene unclear. The CDR3 loop spans 15 amino acids. V lost 7 bases, J lost 6 bases, and 19 bases lay in between. CDR1 and CDR2 from the germline V gene are MDHEN and SYDVKM.

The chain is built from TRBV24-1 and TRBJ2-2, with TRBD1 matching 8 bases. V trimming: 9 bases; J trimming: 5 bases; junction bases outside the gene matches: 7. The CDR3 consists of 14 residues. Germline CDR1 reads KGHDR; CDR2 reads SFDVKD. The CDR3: CATRGQGETGELFF. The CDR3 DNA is TGTGCCACCCGAGGACAGGGTGAGACCGGGGAGCTGTTTTTT.